This T cell receptor beta chain emerged from a study of CD8+CD57+ T cells in acquired aplastic anemia. Background on the study: Sorted CD4+ and CD8+ cells gave a mean 3.2 ug DNA, range about 0.19 to 27.4 ug. Sequencing produced an average of around 10 million reads per healthy donor for CD4+ cells.

The germline V gene has CDR1 SQVTM and CDR2 ANQGSEA. The CDR3 has 14 amino acids. The V gene end was trimmed by 0 bases and the J gene end by 4 bases; junction bases not matched to a gene: 6. Findings and caveats of the study: The study found no significant CD8+ Simpson's diversity difference between patients and controls. Patients had around 30 CD8+ CDR3 sequences in common with controls (the shared set).

According to the study, genomic DNA was the template for TCR beta VDJ and CDR3 profiling. TCRdb processed the reads anew with MiXCR; each CDR3 protein has one entry. Of approximately 380,000 distinct CDR3 sequences in the sample, about two thirds were seen once. This clonotype was observed at least ten times. Its target is not known. Sequencing was done on a sample of sorted CD4+, CD8+, or CD8+CD57+ T cells (not recorded which) from PBMCs. This receptor was obtained from a human donor in good health, serving as a control. The J gene is TRBJ2-7, the V gene TRBV29-1, with 7 bases aligning to TRBD2. CDR3 loop: CSVEDSAGTYEQYF. CDR3 bases: TGCAGCGTTGAAGATTCAGCGGGGACTTACGAGCAGTACTTC.